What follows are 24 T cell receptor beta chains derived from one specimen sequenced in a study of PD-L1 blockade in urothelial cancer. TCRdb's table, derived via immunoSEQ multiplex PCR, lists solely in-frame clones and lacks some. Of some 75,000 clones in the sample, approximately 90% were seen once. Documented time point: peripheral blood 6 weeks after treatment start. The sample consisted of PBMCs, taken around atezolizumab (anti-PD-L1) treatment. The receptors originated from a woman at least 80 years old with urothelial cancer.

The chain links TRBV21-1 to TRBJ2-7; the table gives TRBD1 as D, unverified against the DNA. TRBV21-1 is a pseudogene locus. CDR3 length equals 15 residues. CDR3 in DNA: TGTGCCAGCAGCCCCCGACCGGGCCAGGGGATCGAGCAGTACTTC. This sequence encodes CASSPRPGQGIEQYF.

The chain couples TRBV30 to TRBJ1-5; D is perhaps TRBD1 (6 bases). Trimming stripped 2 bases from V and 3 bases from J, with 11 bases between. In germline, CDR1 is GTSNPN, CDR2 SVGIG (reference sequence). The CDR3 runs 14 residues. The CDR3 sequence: CAWSKDSYNQPQHF. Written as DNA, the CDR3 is TGTGCCTGGAGTAAGGACAGTTACAATCAGCCCCAGCATTTT.

The CDR3 is CASSSGGRFYEQYF. The CDR3 DNA sequence: TGCGCCAGCTCCTCGGGGGGAAGGTTCTACGAGCAGTACTTC. The rearrangement uses TRBV10-2 and TRBJ2-7; 7 nucleotides line up with TRBD2. There are 14 residues in the CDR3. CDR1 WSHSY and CDR2 SAAADI come from the germline V gene. The V and J ends lost 8 bases and 3 bases, in that order; junction bases with no gene match: 10.

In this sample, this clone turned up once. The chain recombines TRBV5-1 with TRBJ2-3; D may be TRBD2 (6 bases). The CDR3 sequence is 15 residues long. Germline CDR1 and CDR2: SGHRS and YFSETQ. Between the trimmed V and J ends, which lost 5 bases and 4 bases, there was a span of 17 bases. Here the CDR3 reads CASSQDYKPPDTQYF. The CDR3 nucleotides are TGCGCCAGCAGTCAGGACTACAAGCCCCCAGATACGCAGTATTTT.

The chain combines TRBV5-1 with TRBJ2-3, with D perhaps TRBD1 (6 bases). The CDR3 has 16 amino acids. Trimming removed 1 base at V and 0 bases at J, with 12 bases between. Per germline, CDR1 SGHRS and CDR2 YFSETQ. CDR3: CASSLSDSPSTDTQYF. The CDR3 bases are TGCGCCAGCAGCTTGTCGGACAGCCCTAGCACAGATACGCAGTATTTT.

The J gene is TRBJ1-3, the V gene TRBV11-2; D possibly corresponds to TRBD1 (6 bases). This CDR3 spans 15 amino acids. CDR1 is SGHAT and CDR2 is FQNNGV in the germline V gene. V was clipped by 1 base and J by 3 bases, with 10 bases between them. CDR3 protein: CASSLGGGSGNTIYF. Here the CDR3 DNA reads TGTGCCAGCAGCTTAGGGGGGGGCAGTGGAAACACCATATATTTT.

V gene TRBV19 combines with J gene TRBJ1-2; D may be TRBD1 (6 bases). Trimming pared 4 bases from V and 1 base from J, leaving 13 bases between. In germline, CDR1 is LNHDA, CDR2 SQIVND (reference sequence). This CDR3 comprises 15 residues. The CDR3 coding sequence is TGTGCCAGTAGTAACCTCCCACAGGGTAACTATGGCTACACCTTC. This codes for CASSNLPQGNYGYTF.

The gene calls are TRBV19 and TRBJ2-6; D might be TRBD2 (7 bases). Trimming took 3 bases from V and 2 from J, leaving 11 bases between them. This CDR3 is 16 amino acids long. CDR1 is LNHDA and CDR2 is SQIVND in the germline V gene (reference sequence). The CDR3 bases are TGTGCCAGTAGTATTCGAGGGGGGGCTGGGGCCAACGTCCTGACTTTC. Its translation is CASSIRGGAGANVLTF.

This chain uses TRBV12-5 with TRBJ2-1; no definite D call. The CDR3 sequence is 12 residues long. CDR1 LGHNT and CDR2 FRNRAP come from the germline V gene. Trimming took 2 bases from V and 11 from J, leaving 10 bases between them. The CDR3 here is CASGLTRSQQFF. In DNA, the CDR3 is TGTGCTAGTGGTTTGACAAGGAGTCAGCAGTTCTTC.

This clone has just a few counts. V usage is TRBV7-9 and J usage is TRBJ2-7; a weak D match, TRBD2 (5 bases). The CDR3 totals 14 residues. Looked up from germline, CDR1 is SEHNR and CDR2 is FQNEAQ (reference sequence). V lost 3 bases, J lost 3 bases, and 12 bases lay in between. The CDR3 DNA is TGTGCCAGCAGCTTCTCGGGGAAAGGCTACGAGCAGTACTTC. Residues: CASSFSGKGYEQYF.

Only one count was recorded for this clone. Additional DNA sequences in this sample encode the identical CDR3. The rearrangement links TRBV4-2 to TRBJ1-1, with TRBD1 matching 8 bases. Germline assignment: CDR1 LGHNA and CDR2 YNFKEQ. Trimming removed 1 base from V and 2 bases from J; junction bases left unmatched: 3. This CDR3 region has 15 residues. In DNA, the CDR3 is TGTGCCAGCAGCCAAGTCGGACAGGGCAACACTGAAGCTTTCTTT. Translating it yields CASSQVGQGNTEAFF.

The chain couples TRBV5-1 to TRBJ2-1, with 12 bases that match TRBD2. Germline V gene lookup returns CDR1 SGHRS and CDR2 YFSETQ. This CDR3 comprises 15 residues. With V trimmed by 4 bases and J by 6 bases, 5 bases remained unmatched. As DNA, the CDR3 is TGCGCCAGCAGCCAACTAGCGGGAGGTCCCAATGAGCAGTTCTTC. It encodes CASSQLAGGPNEQFF.

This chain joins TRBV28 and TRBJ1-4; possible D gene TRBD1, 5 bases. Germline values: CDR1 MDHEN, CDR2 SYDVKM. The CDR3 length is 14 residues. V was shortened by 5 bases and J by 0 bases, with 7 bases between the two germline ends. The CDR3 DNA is TGTGCCAGCAGTGGACATTCAACTAATGAAAAACTGTTTTTT. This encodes CASSGHSTNEKLFF.

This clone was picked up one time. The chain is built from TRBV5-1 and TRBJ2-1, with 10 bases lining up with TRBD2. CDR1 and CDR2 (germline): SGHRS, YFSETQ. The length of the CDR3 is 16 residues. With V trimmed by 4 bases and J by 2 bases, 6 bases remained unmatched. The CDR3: CASSLEAGGPYNEQFF. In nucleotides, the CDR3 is TGCGCCAGCAGCCTCGAAGCGGGAGGGCCCTACAATGAGCAGTTCTTC.

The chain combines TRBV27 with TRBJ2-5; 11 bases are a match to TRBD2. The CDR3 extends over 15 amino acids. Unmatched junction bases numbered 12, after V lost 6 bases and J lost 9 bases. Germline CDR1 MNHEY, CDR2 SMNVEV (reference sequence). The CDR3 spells CASRSLAGGPGPQYF. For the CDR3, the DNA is TGTGCCAGCAGGTCTCTAGCGGGAGGACCTGGGCCCCAGTACTTC.

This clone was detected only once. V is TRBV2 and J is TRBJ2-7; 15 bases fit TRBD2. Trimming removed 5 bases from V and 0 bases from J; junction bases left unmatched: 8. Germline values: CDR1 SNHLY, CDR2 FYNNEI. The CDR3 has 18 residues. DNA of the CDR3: TGTGCCAGCAGTTCACCGGGACTAGCGGGAGGTCTCTCCTACGAGCAGTACTTC. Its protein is CASSSPGLAGGLSYEQYF. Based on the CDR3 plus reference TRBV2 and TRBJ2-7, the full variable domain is EPEVTQTPSHQVTQMGQEVILRCVPISNHLYFYWYRQILGQKVEFLVSFYNNEISEKSEIFDDQFSVERPDGSNFTLKIRSTKLEDSAMYFCASSSPGLAGGLSYEQYFGPGTRLTVT.

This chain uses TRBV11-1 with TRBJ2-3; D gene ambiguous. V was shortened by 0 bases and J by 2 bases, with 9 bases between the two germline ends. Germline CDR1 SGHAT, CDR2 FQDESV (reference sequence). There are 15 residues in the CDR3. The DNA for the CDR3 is TGTGCCAGCAGCTTAGCAAACGGGTTCACAGATACGCAGTATTTT. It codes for CASSLANGFTDTQYF.

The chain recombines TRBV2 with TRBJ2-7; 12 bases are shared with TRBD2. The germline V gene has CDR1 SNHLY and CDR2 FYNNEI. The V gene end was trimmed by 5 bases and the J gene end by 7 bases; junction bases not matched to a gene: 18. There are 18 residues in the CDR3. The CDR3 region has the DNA TGTGCCAGCAGTCGGGGGACTTCCCGACTAGCGGGAGATGAAGAGCAGTACTTC. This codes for CASSRGTSRLAGDEEQYF.

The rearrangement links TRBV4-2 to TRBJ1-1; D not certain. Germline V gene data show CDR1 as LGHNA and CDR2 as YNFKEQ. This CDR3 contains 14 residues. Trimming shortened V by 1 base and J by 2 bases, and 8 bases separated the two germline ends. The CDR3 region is CASSQGDLNTEAFF. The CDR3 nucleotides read TGTGCCAGCAGCCAAGGTGACTTAAACACTGAAGCTTTCTTT.

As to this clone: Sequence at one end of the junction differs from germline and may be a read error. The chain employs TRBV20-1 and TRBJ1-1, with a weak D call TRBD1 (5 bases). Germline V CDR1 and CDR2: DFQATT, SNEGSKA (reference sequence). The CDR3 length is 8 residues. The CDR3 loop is CSALGAGF. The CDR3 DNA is TGCAGTGCCCTCGGGGCGGGGTTT.

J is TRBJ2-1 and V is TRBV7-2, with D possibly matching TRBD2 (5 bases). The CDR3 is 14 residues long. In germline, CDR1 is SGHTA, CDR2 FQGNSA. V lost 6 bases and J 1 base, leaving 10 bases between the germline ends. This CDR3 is CASRDGGSYNEQFF. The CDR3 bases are TGTGCCAGCAGGGATGGAGGTTCCTACAATGAGCAGTTCTTC.

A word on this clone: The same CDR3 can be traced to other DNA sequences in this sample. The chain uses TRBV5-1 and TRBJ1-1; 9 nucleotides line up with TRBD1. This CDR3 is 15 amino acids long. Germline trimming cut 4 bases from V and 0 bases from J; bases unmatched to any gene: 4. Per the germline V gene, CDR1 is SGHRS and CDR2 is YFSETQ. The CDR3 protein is CASSLGQGMNTEAFF. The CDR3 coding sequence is TGCGCCAGCAGCCTAGGACAGGGGATGAACACTGAAGCTTTCTTT.

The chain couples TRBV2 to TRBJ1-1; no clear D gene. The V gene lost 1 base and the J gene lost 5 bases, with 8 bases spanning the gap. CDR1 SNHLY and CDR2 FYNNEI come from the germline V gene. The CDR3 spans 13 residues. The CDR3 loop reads CASSEDGRTEAFF. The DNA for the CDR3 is TGTGCCAGCAGTGAAGACGGGAGGACTGAAGCTTTCTTT.

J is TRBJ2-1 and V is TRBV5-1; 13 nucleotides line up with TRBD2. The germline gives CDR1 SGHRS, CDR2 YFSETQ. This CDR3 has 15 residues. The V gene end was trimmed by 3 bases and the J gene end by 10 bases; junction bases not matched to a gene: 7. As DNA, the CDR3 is TGCGCCAGCAGCTCAGGACTAGCGGGAGCTTTGGAGCAGTTCTTC. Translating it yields CASSSGLAGALEQFF. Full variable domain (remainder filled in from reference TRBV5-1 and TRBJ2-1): KAGVTQTPRYLIKTRGQQVTLSCSPISGHRSVSWYQQTPGQGLQFLFEYFSETQRNKGNFPGRFSGRQFSNSRSEMNVSTLELGDSALYLCASSSGLAGALEQFFGPGTRLTVL.